The clone carrying this T cell receptor beta chain has just a few counts. The antigen is undetermined. The data originate from a study of T cells in Graves' hyperthyroidism and ophthalmopathy. Study-level findings and limits: Classification by a 13 V-J model distinguished ophthalmopathy from stable hyperthyroidism.

This CDR3 region has 12 residues. The V and J ends lost 6 bases and 4 bases respectively, with 10 bases between them. Germline V gene data show CDR1 as SQVTM and CDR2 as ANQGSEA. There were TCR beta CDR3 regions amplified from RNA transcripts. Researchers ran a first-round RT-PCR on the TCR CDR3 using the HTBI primer set. TCRdb used MiXCR to reprocess the multiplex PCR reads, holding one entry per CDR3 protein. The sample contains more than 500,000 distinct CDR3 sequences, 15% to 20% of which appear only once. Source material for PBMCs was over 7.5 ml fresh peripheral blood. The gene calls are TRBV29-1 and TRBJ2-1; no firm D call. The receptor's source is a young woman with Graves' hyperthyroidism. The sample was blood. This CDR3 reads CSVPWDYNEQFF. The CDR3 bases are TGCAGCGTCCCTTGGGATTACAATGAGCAGTTCTTC.